This T cell receptor (beta chain) was documented in a study of response to subunit inactivated influenza vaccine. From the RT-PCR reads, TCRdb called clonotypes with MiXCR, one entry per CDR3 protein. Here the sample spans fewer than 200,000 distinct CDR3 sequences, approximately 8.7% being singletons. Germline lookup yields CDR1 MNHEY and CDR2 SMNVEV (reference sequence). The CDR3 loop spans 17 amino acids. V was shortened by 2 bases and J by 1 base, with 15 bases between the two germline ends. This clonotype came up a few times. V gene TRBV27 combines with J gene TRBJ1-5; the D gene is possibly TRBD1 (5 bases). The origin of this receptor is a man between 45 and 60 years old who received an inactivated influenza vaccine. Sequencing was performed on non-naive T cells sorted from PBMCs, taken on the day of vaccination. CDR3 amino acids: CASSLIGGAESNQPQHF. CDR3 in DNA: TGTGCCAGCAGTTTAATAGGAGGGGCGGAAAGCAATCAGCCCCAGCATTTT.